The entry below describes one T cell receptor beta chain. Produced via immunoSEQ multiplex PCR; TCRdb's table is partial and in-frame only. Among around 300,000 clones listed, approximately 90% were seen once. CDR1 MNHEY and CDR2 SVGEGT come from the germline V gene. The CDR3 is 13 amino acids. Trimming removed 0 bases from V and 7 bases from J, with 7 bases in between. These data originate in a study of blood T cell repertoires in COVID-19. This TCR came from a woman in her thirties with active or convalescent COVID-19. The V call is TRBV6-2 or TRBV6-3, the J call TRBJ1-5; possibly TRBD1 for D (5 bases). The sample consisted of peripheral blood. This CDR3 is CASSYSRTQPQHF. The CDR3 nucleotides are TGTGCCAGCAGTTACTCGAGGACACAGCCCCAGCATTTT.